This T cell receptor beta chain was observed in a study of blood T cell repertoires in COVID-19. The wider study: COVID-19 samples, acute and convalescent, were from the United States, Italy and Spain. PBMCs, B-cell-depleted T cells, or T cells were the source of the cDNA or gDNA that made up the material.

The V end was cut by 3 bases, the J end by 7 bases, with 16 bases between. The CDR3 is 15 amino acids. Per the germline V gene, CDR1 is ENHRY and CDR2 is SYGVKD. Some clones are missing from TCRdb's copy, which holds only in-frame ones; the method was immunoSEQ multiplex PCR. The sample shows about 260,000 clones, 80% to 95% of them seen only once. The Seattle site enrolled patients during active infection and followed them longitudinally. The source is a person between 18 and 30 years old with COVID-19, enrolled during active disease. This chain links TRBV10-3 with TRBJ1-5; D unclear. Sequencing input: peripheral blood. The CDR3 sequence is CAISEAGGPRQPQHF. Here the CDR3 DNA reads TGTGCCATCAGTGAAGCGGGAGGCCCACGGCAGCCCCAGCATTTT.